This entry describes one T cell receptor (beta chain). Its antigen is not known. V lost 7 bases to trimming and J lost 2 bases; unmatched junction nucleotides: 11. The V gene's germline CDR1 is SQVTM and CDR2 ANQGSEA. CDR3 length: 16 amino acids. The sample originates from a study of T cells after yellow fever vaccination. The study, taken as a whole, reports: Abundant clonotypes from the bulk population could get into FACS-sorted repertoires as contaminants.

A 5'RACE template-switching step, the method used to make TCR cDNA, added a universal primer site and UMIs. TCRdb called the 5' RACE reads again in MiXCR, with one record for every CDR3 protein. The sample has some 300,000 distinct CDR3 sequences, roughly 8.6% seen once. Source: PBMCs, taken approximately 47 days after the first yellow fever vaccination. The chain is built from TRBV29-1 and TRBJ2-5, with 12 nucleotides matching TRBD1. The origin of this receptor is a man in his late teens or twenties who received the YFV17D yellow fever vaccine. The chain's CDR3 is CSDRGTGGGWQETQYF. The CDR3 DNA reads as TGCAGCGACCGCGGGACAGGGGGCGGTTGGCAAGAGACCCAGTACTTC. Using reference TRBV29-1 and TRBJ2-5 for the parts outside the CDR3, the full variable domain is SAVISQKPSRDICQRGTSLTIQCQVDSQVTMMFWYRQQPGQSLTLIATANQGSEATYESGFVIDKFPISRPNLTFSTLTVSNMSPEDSSIYLCSDRGTGGGWQETQYFGPGTRLLVL.